This is a list of T cell receptor beta chains from one sample in a study of T cells in Graves' hyperthyroidism and ophthalmopathy. MiXCR was run by TCRdb on the multiplex PCR reads, yielding one entry per CDR3 protein. Of 600,000 to 850,000 distinct CDR3 sequences in the sample, roughly 20% were seen once. Sequences were obtained from blood. Source of these receptors: a woman aged 45 to 65 with Graves' hyperthyroidism that later progressed to Graves' ophthalmopathy. Both conserved end residues are part of each CDR3. The order of the fields is clone size, D gene, V gene, J gene, CDR3 protein, CDR3 DNA. D genes are given only for firm matches. The size field is filled for only some rows; it gives once, few, many or a size class.

size: many
D: NA
V: TRBV7-9
J: TRBJ1-4
CDR3: CASSFSRDVSEKLFF
DNA: TGTGCCAGCAGCTTTTCCCGGGACGTCTCTGAAAAACTGTTTTTT

size: many
D: TRBD1
V: TRBV20-1
J: TRBJ1-1
CDR3: CSKHRTGRKAEAFF
DNA: TGCAGCAAACACAGGACAGGGAGAAAGGCTGAAGCTTTCTTT

size: NA
D: NA
V: TRBV5-8
J: TRBJ1-2
CDR3: CASRWDGLITNYGYTF
DNA: TGTGCCAGCAGATGGGACGGACTTATAACTAACTATGGCTACACCTTC

size: few
D: NA
V: TRBV5-1
J: TRBJ1-2
CDR3: CASSLDDNGYGYTF
DNA: TGCGCCAGCAGCTTGGATGACAACGGCTATGGCTACACCTTC

size: few
D: NA
V: TRBV29-1
J: TRBJ2-1
CDR3: CSAYPSKDEQFF
DNA: TGCAGCGCCTACCCCTCGAAGGATGAGCAGTTCTTC

size: NA
D: NA
V: TRBV19
J: TRBJ2-6
CDR3: CASSIGLEVPGSGTNVLTF
DNA: TGTGCCAGTAGTATTGGGCTGGAGGTACCAGGCTCTGGGACCAACGTCCTGACTTTC

size: few
D: NA
V: TRBV6-1
J: TRBJ2-3
CDR3: CASMPAGAGDTQYF
DNA: TGTGCCAGCATGCCGGCGGGTGCGGGAGATACGCAGTATTTT

size: many
D: NA
V: TRBV18
J: TRBJ1-1
CDR3: CASSKGIRDTEAFF
DNA: TGTGCCAGCTCGAAAGGGATTCGGGACACTGAAGCTTTCTTT

size: many
D: TRBD2
V: TRBV3-1
J: TRBJ2-3
CDR3: CASSQDYSGGAVDTQYF
DNA: TGTGCCAGCAGCCAAGATTACAGCGGGGGGGCGGTAGATACGCAGTATTTT

size: NA
D: NA
V: TRBV5-1
J: TRBJ2-5
CDR3: CASSEKETQYF
DNA: TGCGCCAGCAGCGAGAAGGAGACCCAGTACTTC

size: NA
D: TRBD1
V: TRBV4-2
J: TRBJ1-2
CDR3: CASGQVGQGLYGYTF
DNA: TGTGCCAGCGGCCAAGTCGGACAGGGCCTCTATGGCTACACCTTC

size: many
D: NA
V: TRBV2
J: TRBJ1-6
CDR3: CASRGAGDYNSPLHF
DNA: TGTGCCAGTAGGGGAGCAGGGGACTATAATTCACCCCTCCACTTT

size: NA
D: NA
V: TRBV2
J: TRBJ2-1
CDR3: CASNNEQFF
DNA: TGTGCCAGCAACAATGAGCAGTTCTTC

size: few
D: NA
V: TRBV29-1
J: TRBJ2-5
CDR3: CSVDHGQSETQYF
DNA: TGCAGCGTTGATCATGGACAGTCAGAGACCCAGTACTTC

size: NA
D: NA
V: TRBV27
J: TRBJ1-2
CDR3: CASSANRGFNYGYTF
DNA: TGTGCCAGCAGTGCAAATAGGGGTTTCAACTATGGCTACACCTTC

size: NA
D: NA
V: TRBV5-5
J: TRBJ1-2
CDR3: CASSFQDIGYTF
DNA: TGTGCCAGCAGCTTCCAAGATATTGGCTACACCTTC

size: many
D: NA
V: TRBV7-2
J: TRBJ1-1
CDR3: CASSLRRGTEAFF
DNA: TGTGCCAGCAGCTTAAGACGGGGCACTGAAGCTTTCTTT

size: many
D: NA
V: TRBV7-2
J: TRBJ2-2
CDR3: CASSLKTGRAGELFF
DNA: TGTGCCAGCAGCCTAAAAACAGGCCGAGCCGGGGAGCTGTTTTTT

size: NA
D: NA
V: TRBV4-1
J: TRBJ1-1
CDR3: CASSQEGRSEAFF
DNA: TGCGCCAGCAGCCAAGAGGGCAGGAGCGAAGCTTTCTTT

size: NA
D: TRBD2
V: TRBV6-2/TRBV6-3
J: TRBJ2-1
CDR3: CASSAGGPLNEQFF
DNA: TGTGCCAGCTCAGCGGGAGGGCCCTTAAATGAGCAGTTCTTC

size: many
D: NA
V: TRBV7-2
J: TRBJ2-1
CDR3: CASRYGGGRNNEQFF
DNA: TGTGCCAGCAGATATGGGGGGGGGCGGAACAATGAGCAGTTCTTC

size: NA
D: TRBD1
V: TRBV9
J: TRBJ1-2
CDR3: CASSYQGVANYGYTF
DNA: TGTGCCAGCAGCTATCAGGGGGTCGCTAACTATGGCTACACCTTC

size: many
D: TRBD2
V: TRBV7-6
J: TRBJ2-3
CDR3: CASSSKRGTRSTDTQYF
DNA: TGTGCCAGCAGCTCAAAGCGGGGCACCCGAAGCACAGATACGCAGTATTTT

size: NA
D: NA
V: TRBV6-5
J: TRBJ1-4
CDR3: CASSYSLWEKLFF
DNA: TGTGCCAGCAGTTACAGTTTATGGGAAAAACTGTTTTTT

size: many
D: NA
V: TRBV13
J: TRBJ1-1
CDR3: CASSLGPRSMNTEAFF
DNA: TGTGCCAGCAGCTTAGGCCCTCGGTCCATGAACACTGAAGCTTTCTTT

size: many
D: TRBD1
V: TRBV5-8
J: TRBJ1-2
CDR3: CASSFLTGGYGYTF
DNA: TGTGCCAGCAGCTTCCTTACAGGGGGTTATGGCTACACCTTC

size: few
D: TRBD2
V: TRBV9
J: TRBJ2-5
CDR3: CASSVGTNPQETQYF
DNA: TGTGCCAGCAGCGTGGGGACTAACCCCCAAGAGACCCAGTACTTC

size: NA
D: NA
V: TRBV29-1
J: TRBJ2-1
CDR3: CSTGTYNEQFF
DNA: TGCAGCACCGGGACCTACAATGAGCAGTTCTTC

size: NA
D: TRBD1
V: TRBV5-4
J: TRBJ1-1
CDR3: CASSLQGAFEAFF
DNA: TGTGCCAGCAGTTTACAGGGGGCGTTCGAAGCTTTCTTT

size: many
D: NA
V: TRBV12-3/TRBV12-4
J: TRBJ2-3
CDR3: CASSLKGPGTDTQYF
DNA: TGTGCCAGCAGTTTGAAAGGACCTGGCACAGATACGCAGTATTTT

size: NA
D: TRBD2
V: TRBV20-1
J: TRBJ2-7
CDR3: CSASSSGGPYYEQYF
DNA: TGCAGTGCTAGCTCGAGCGGGGGACCTTACTACGAGCAGTACTTC

size: many
D: NA
V: TRBV3-1
J: TRBJ1-1
CDR3: CASSRLGTEAFF
DNA: TGTGCCAGCAGCCGACTGGGCACTGAAGCTTTCTTT

size: many
D: TRBD2
V: TRBV20-1
J: TRBJ2-1
CDR3: CSAIASGGLSSYNEQFF
DNA: TGCAGTGCTATTGCTAGCGGGGGCCTGAGCTCCTACAATGAGCAGTTCTTC

size: NA
D: TRBD2
V: TRBV7-9
J: TRBJ2-3
CDR3: CASSLMMSGGSTDTRYF
DNA: TGTGCCAGCAGCCTGATGATGAGCGGGGGCAGCACAGATACGCGGTATTTT

size: NA
D: TRBD1
V: TRBV6-1
J: TRBJ1-1
CDR3: CASSEGTGAGNTEAFF
DNA: TGTGCCAGCAGTGAAGGGACAGGGGCGGGGAACACTGAAGCTTTCTTT

size: many
D: NA
V: TRBV5-1
J: TRBJ2-3
CDR3: CASSLSGRGTDTQYF
DNA: TGCGCCAGCAGCTTGAGTGGGCGCGGCACAGATACGCAGTATTTT

size: once
D: NA
V: TRBV29-1
J: TRBJ2-7
CDR3: CSVEIREYEQYF
DNA: TGCAGCGTTGAAATTCGGGAATACGAGCAGTACTTC

size: NA
D: TRBD2
V: TRBV6-5
J: TRBJ2-1
CDR3: CASSYSRGDTNEQFF
DNA: TGTGCCAGCAGTTACTCGCGGGGGGACACGAATGAGCAGTTCTTC

size: many
D: TRBD2
V: TRBV7-9
J: TRBJ2-7
CDR3: CASSLDGGAYEQYF
DNA: TGTGCCAGCAGCCTGGACGGGGGGGCCTACGAGCAGTACTTC

size: many
D: TRBD1
V: TRBV5-6
J: TRBJ1-6
CDR3: CASSYPGQGNSPLHF
DNA: TGTGCCAGCAGCTACCCGGGACAGGGGAATTCACCCCTCCACTTT

size: many
D: NA
V: TRBV2
J: TRBJ1-2
CDR3: CASSGVGGGLSGYTF
DNA: TGTGCCAGCAGTGGGGTAGGAGGGGGACTCTCCGGCTACACCTTC

size: NA
D: NA
V: TRBV20-1
J: TRBJ2-2
CDR3: CSVQKTGSGELFF
DNA: TGCAGTGTCCAAAAAACAGGGTCCGGGGAGCTGTTTTTT

size: many
D: TRBD1
V: TRBV3-1
J: TRBJ2-1
CDR3: CASSQEGMGTGGILDEQFF
DNA: TGTGCCAGCAGCCAAGAGGGGATGGGGACAGGGGGCATTCTCGATGAGCAGTTCTTC

size: few
D: NA
V: TRBV11-1
J: TRBJ1-1
CDR3: CASSYRTGKNTEAFF
DNA: TGTGCCAGCAGCTACCGGACGGGAAAGAACACTGAAGCTTTCTTT